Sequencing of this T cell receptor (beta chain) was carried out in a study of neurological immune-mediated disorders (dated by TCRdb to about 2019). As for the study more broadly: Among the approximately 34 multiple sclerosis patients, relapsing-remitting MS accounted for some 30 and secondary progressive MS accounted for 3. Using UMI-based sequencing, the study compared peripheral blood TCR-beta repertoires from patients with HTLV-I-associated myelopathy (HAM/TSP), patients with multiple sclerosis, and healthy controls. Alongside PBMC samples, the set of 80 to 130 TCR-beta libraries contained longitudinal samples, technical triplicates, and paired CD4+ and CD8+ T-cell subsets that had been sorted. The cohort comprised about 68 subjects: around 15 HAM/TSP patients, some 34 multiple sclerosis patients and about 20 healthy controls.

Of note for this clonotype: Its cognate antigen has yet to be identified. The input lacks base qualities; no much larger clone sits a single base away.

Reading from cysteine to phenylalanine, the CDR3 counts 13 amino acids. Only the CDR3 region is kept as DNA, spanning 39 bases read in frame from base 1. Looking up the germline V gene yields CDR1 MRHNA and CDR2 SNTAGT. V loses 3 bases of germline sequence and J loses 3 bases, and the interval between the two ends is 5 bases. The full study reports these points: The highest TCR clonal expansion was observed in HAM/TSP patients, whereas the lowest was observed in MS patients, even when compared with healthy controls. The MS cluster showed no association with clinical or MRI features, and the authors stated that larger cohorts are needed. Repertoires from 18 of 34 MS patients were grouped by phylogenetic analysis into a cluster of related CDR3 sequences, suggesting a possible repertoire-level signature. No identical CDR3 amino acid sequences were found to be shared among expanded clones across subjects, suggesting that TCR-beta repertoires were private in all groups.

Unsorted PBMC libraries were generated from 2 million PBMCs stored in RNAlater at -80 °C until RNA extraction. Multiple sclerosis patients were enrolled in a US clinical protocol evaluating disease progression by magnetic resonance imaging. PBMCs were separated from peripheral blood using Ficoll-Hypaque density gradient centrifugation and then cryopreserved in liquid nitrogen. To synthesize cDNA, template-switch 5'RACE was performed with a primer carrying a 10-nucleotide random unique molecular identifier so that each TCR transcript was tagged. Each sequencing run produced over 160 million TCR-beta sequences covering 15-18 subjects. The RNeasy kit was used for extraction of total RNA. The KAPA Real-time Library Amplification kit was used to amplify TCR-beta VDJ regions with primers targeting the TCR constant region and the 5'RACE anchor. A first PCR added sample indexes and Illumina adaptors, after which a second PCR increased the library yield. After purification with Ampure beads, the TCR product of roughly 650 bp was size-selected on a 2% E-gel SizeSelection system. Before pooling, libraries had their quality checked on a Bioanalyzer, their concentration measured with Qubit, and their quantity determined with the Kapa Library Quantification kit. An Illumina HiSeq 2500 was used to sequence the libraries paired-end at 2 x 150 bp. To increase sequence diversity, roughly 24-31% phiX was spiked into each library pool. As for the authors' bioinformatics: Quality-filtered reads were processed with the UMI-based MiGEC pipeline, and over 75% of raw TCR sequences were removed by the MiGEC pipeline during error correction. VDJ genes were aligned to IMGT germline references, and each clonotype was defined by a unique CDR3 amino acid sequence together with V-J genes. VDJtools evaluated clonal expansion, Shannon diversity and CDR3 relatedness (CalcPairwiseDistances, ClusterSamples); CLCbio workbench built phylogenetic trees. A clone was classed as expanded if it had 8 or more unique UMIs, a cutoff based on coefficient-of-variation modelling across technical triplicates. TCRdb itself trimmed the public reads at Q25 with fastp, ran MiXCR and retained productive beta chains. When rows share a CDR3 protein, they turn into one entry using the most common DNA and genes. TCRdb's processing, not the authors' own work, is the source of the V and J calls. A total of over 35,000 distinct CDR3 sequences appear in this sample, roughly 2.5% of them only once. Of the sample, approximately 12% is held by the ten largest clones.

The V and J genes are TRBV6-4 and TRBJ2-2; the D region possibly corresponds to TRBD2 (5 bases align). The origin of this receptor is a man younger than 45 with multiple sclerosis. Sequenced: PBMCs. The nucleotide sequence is TGTGCCAGCAGTGAAGCGGACACCGGGGAGCTGTTTTTT. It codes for CASSEADTGELFF.